Detailed here is one T cell receptor beta chain. This clone was observed a few times. No cognate antigen has been identified for it. Within one base of it there is no much larger clone, and no base qualities were kept. The data are from a study of T cell responses to AZD1222 COVID-19 vaccine (dated by TCRdb to about 2021). At the level of the whole study: AZD1222 recipients given second doses at about 4 weeks or at about 12 weeks were pooled, since spike-specific TCR depth and breadth were not found to differ between the two schedules. TCR sequencing was performed for 230 to 250 trial participants, of whom about 200 were given two doses of AZD1222 and approximately 25 were given two doses of MenACWY control vaccine. Trial participants were enrolled into age subgroups of 18-55, 56-69 and 70-plus years, which contained around 150, 29 and 61 TCR-sequenced participants, respectively.

General conclusions and limits of the study: After two AZD1222 doses, spike-specific TCR breadth and depth were significantly higher than at day 0 and than in MenACWY recipients. Only a handful of AZD1222 recipients were SARS-CoV-2 seropositive at baseline, limiting conclusions about previously exposed vaccinees. The whole spike protein was spanned by vaccine-associated CD4 TCRs, and dominant responses were seen in regions 160-218 and 743-854. Participants were mostly white British, with more females than males. The authors suggested clonal diversity may have been underestimated. No day 14 peak-response samples were available, so repertoires were characterized only after the peak T cell response. The 56-69-year group was small, and its depth increase did not reach significance, likely because of low power. Epitopes outside the regions mutated in the B.1.351 and B.1.1.7 variants were reportedly recognized by nearly half of the unique spike-specific TCRs.

The germline V gene (reference sequence) gives CDR1 as MNHEY and CDR2 as SMNVEV. Germline trimming: 1 base from V, 4 bases from J; junction bases outside gene matches: 13. From the cysteine up to the phenylalanine, the CDR3 has a length of 18 residues. The read is trimmed to its CDR3 DNA, 54 bases read in frame from base 1. In the paper's terms, the time point label means: baseline before first vaccination. Vaccinee samples were obtained from the UK trials COV001 and COV002, which included a single-blind randomized controlled phase 2/3 trial of AZD1222 (ChAdOx1 nCoV-19) in healthy adults. For TCRbeta chain sequencing, PBMC samples from trial participants were taken at day 0 and at day 28 after the second dose. The CDR3 regions of human TCRbeta chains were analyzed by immunosequencing. Per the source publication's procedure: Repertoire TCRs were checked for matches against a reference library of SARS-CoV-2-specific TCRs that had been generated using the MIRA antigen-specificity platform. Breadth meant the fraction of unique TCRs that were SARS-CoV-2-associated, whereas depth meant the fraction of total T cells that were SARS-CoV-2-associated. Using the MIRA data, each spike-specific TCR was mapped to the spike region that the TCR reacts to and placed in a CD4 or CD8 class. Log10-transformed breadth and depth values were compared by one-way ANOVA with Sidak's multiple comparisons tests. Entries here come from immuneACCESS through TCRdb and include only in-frame sequences with V and J called. Some clones fail to appear in such tables; in the studies checked, an unresolved V gene covers under half of the shortfall, and the cause of the remainder is unknown. V and J calls and clone size are given by that table; D and trimming were obtained from the DNA. The sample table lists 100,000 to 150,000 clones, 88% of them with a count of one. Roughly 4% of the sample belongs to the ten largest clones.

This chain is built from TRBV27 and TRBJ1-1, with 9 bases matching TRBD1. The material was peripheral blood, obtained on day 0 of AZD1222 vaccination. The receptor was derived from an adult in good health. The CDR3 protein: CASSLLMTGGTVRTEAFF. The nucleotides are TGTGCCAGCAGTTTATTAATGACAGGGGGGACTGTTCGCACTGAAGCTTTCTTT.